This T cell receptor (beta chain) came from a study of T cell repertoires in cytomegalovirus infection (dated by TCRdb to between 2018 and 2021). Turning to the overall study: Because public TCR beta signatures pointed to carriage of CMV infection together with the matching HLA type, the HLA type of each donor mattered for the analysis.

Many counts were recorded for this clonotype. This clone's antigen is unknown. Base qualities are not recorded, but no much larger clone differs from it by a single base. Based on the germline V gene (reference sequence), the CDR1 and CDR2 sequences are SGHAT and FQDESV. Germline trimming amounts to 7 bases on V and 2 bases on J, with 13 as the count of junction bases outside the gene matches. The CDR3 sequence holds 17 residues, the cysteine and phenylalanine included. Only the CDR3 DNA is retained, 51 bases long and in frame from the first base. Findings and caveats that apply to the study as a whole: The ex vivo response was dominated by HLA-C-restricted CMV-specific TCR beta clonotypes, and the single most frequent clonotype in two of eight donors was supplied by these HLA-C-restricted clonotypes. Cumulative frequency of public TCR beta family members discriminated carriers of CMV infection plus the relevant HLA type in this cohort and an independent roughly 330-donor cohort.

Reads for this sample came from an Illumina HiSeq 1500. The raw public data were reprocessed by TCRdb itself: fastp quality trimming at Q25, MiXCR clonotype calling, in-frame beta chains only. Merged by CDR3 protein, the rows form single entries marked with the most common genes and DNA. Across this sample there are fewer than 250,000 distinct CDR3 sequences, with approximately 22% seen only once. The ten largest clones take up approximately 18% of the sample. What was sequenced was CD8+ T cells from PBMCs. The receptor comes from a human donor in good health (CMV status not recorded). Some clones in this sample may be carry-over from other donors' samples. The chain joins TRBV11-1 to TRBJ2-3; 9 junctional bases match TRBD2. The sequenced DNA is TGTGCCAGCACCCCGGCCCAAGCGGGGGGTATCACAGATACGCAGTATTTT. The encoded protein is CASTPAQAGGITDTQYF.